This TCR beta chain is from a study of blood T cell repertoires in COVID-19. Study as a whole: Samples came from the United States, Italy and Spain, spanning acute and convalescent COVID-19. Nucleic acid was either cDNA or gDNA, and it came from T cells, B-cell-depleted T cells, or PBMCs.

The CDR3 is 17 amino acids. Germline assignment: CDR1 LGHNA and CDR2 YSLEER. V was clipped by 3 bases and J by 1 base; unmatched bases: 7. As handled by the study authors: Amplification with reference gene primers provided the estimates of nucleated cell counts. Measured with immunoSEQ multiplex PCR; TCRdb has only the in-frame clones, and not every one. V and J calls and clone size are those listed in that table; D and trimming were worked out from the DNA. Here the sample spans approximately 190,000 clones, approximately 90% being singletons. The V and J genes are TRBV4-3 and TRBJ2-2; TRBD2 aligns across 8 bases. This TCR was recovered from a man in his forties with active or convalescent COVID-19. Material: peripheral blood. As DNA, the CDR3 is TGCGCCAGCAGCCAGTGGAGCGGGGGCTTGAACACCGGGGAGCTGTTTTTT. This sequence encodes CASSQWSGGLNTGELFF.